This T cell receptor beta chain appears in the sequencing data of a study of blood T cell repertoires in COVID-19. Study context: The United States, Italy and Spain were the sources of the acute and convalescent COVID-19 samples. Sources were T cells, B-cell-depleted T cells, or PBMCs; the material itself was cDNA or gDNA.

Trimming removed 5 bases from V and 7 bases from J, with 15 bases in between. Germline V gene sequence: CDR1 KGHSH, CDR2 LQKENI. CDR3 length equals 15 residues. Per the original methods: Reference gene primers were amplified, and this amplification served to estimate nucleated cell counts. The assay was immunoSEQ multiplex PCR, and TCRdb's table has in-frame clones only and misses some. V, J and clone size derive from that table, while D and trimming were established from the DNA sequence. The table shows under 75,000 clones, with around nine tenths occurring only once. The TCR sequence derives from a human donor in a cohort sampled during active COVID-19. The V and J genes are TRBV18 and TRBJ1-6; TRBD1 is a possible D gene (6 bases). Sequenced material: peripheral blood. CDR3 residues: CASSELQGGNSPLHF. DNA for the CDR3: TGTGCCAGCTCAGAACTACAGGGTGGCAATTCACCCCTCCACTTT.